This T cell receptor beta chain stems from a study of CD8+ T cells in alopecia areata. Study-wide results and limits: Normal skin's resident alphabeta T cells are sequenced alongside lesional scalp T cells.

This CDR3 contains 11 residues. V was trimmed by 7 bases and J by 8 bases, leaving 11 bases between them. In germline, CDR1 is MNHEY, CDR2 SVGAGI. RNA was isolated and reverse transcribed to cDNA, the sequencing template. The method was immunoSEQ multiplex PCR; TCRdb's version includes in-frame clones alone and lacks a portion of them. The sample carries over 3,000 clones, approximately 74% recorded once. A note on this clone: Its antigen is currently unknown.

The sequence derives from a human donor in good health. The chain recombines TRBV6-5 with TRBJ1-1; D is unresolved. Sample: skin. CDR3 sequence (DNA): TGTGCCAGCACCGACGCCGGAGAAGCTTTCTTT. Its translation is CASTDAGEAFF.